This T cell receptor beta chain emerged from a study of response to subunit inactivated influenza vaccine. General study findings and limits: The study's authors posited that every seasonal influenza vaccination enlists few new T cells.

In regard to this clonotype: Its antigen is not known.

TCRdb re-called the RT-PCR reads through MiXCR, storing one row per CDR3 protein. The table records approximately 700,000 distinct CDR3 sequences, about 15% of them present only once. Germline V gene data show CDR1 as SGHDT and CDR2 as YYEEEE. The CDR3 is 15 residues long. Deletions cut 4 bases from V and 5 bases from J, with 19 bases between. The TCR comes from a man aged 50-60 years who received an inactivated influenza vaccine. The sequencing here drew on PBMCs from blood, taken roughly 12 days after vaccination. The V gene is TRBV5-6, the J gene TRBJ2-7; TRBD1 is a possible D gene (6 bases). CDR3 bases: TGTGCCAGCAGCCCGTACAACAGGGTGGGTAACGAGCAGTACTTC. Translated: CASSPYNRVGNEQYF.